The 15 T cell receptor beta chains reported below all come from one sample, sequenced in a study of T-cell memory formation after mild COVID-19 (dated by TCRdb to the early 2020s). Library prep was done by 5' RACE. Sequenced on an Illumina NovaSeq 6000. TCRdb passed the public sequencing reads through fastp at Q25 and MiXCR, retaining productive beta sequences. Every distinct CDR3 protein forms one entry, paired with its most common genes and DNA. Within this sample are a few hundred thousand distinct CDR3 sequences, with approximately 19% of them counted one time only. Together, the top ten hold over 20% of the sample. The sample was PBMCs or a T cell subset sorted from them (not recorded which). Every receptor here comes from a man aged 18 to 30 who had mild COVID-19 (a few samples of this study predate the infection). The sample titles of this study are shuffled in the database, so cell type and time point are left out; the donor was told from shared clones.

This clonotype turned up a few times. CDR3 nucleotide sequence: TGCAGTGCCACCTTGGGGGGGCTAAACACTGAAGCTTTCTTT. It specifies CSATLGGLNTEAFF. V gene TRBV20-1 combines with J gene TRBJ1-1; a possible D gene is TRBD1 (6 bases). The CDR3 spans 14 residues. The V and J ends lost 6 bases and 2 bases respectively, with 16 bases between them. Germline V gene sequence: CDR1 DFQATT, CDR2 SNEGSKA (reference sequence).

V usage is TRBV5-1 and J usage is TRBJ2-3; D is possibly TRBD1 or TRBD2 (5 bases each). This CDR3 has 15 residues. The V gene's germline CDR1 is SGHRS and CDR2 YFSETQ. V gave up 7 bases and J gave up 6 bases, with 21 bases separating them. CDR3 region: CASGSGTTTGDTQYF. For the CDR3, the DNA is TGCGCCAGCGGATCCGGGACCACCACGGGGGATACGCAGTATTTT.

The J gene is TRBJ2-7, the V gene TRBV20-1, with D perhaps matching TRBD1 (6 bases). Per germline, CDR1 DFQATT and CDR2 SNEGSKA (reference sequence). There are 14 residues in the CDR3. V lost 1 base and J lost 5, with 15 bases in between. The DNA for the CDR3 is TGCAGTGCTAGAGGGGGTTGGGACAAGAACGAGCAGTACGTC. This sequence encodes CSARGGWDKNEQYV.

This sequence joins TRBV28 and TRBJ1-6, with 7 bases aligning to TRBD1. The CDR3 contains 14 residues. From germline, CDR1 is MDHEN and CDR2 SYDVKM. V lost 6 bases and J lost 8; bases outside the gene matches: 7. CDR3 loop: CASSWTGRHSPLHF. CDR3 sequence (DNA): TGTGCCAGCAGCTGGACAGGCAGGCATTCACCCCTCCACTTT. The entire variable domain, with the rest obtained from reference TRBV28 and TRBJ1-6, is as follows: DVKVTQSSRYLVKRTGEKVFLECVQDMDHENMFWYRQDPGLGLRLIYFSYDVKMKEKGDIPEGYSVSREKKERFSLILESASTNQTSMYLCASSWTGRHSPLHFGNGTRLTVT.

The genes are TRBV6-5 and TRBJ1-2; D is unclear. CDR3 size: 12 residues. Per germline, CDR1 MNHEY and CDR2 SVGAGI. V was shortened by 5 bases and J by 2 bases, with 6 bases between the two germline ends. The CDR3 DNA is TGTGCCAGCAGTAAAGAGAACTATGGCTACACCTTC. Its protein is CASSKENYGYTF.

The chain recombines TRBV6-6 with TRBJ1-5, with 9 positions matching TRBD1. This CDR3 has 15 residues. Looked up from germline, CDR1 is MNHNY and CDR2 is SVGAGI (reference sequence). The J segment lost 5 bases and the V segment lost 4 bases, leaving 6 bases of the junction unmatched. The CDR3 loop reads CASSWGQGNDQPQHF. The CDR3 DNA is TGTGCCAGCAGTTGGGGACAGGGTAACGATCAGCCCCAGCATTTT.

This clonotype was observed a few times. The chain joins TRBV3-1 to TRBJ2-5, with 8 bases identical to TRBD2. The trim removed 5 bases at V and 4 bases at J, leaving 9 bases unmatched. The CDR3 has 15 amino acids. Per the germline V gene, CDR1 is LGHDT and CDR2 is YNNKEL (reference sequence). As DNA, the CDR3 is TGTGCCAGCAGCGCCCGGGAGGGATGGAGAGAGACCCAGTACTTC. Protein product: CASSAREGWRETQYF.

This clonotype was detected a few times. The chain is built from TRBV5-1 and TRBJ2-7; tentative D call: TRBD1 (5 bases). The germline V and J ends were trimmed by 5 bases and 0 bases, with 12 bases remaining between them. Looked up from germline, CDR1 is SGHRS and CDR2 is YFSETQ. This CDR3 is built from 14 residues. CDR3 coding DNA: TGCGCCAGCAGAGAGGTTCAGGGCTCCTACGAGCAGTACTTC. This codes for CASREVQGSYEQYF. The full variable domain, with the rest looked up from reference TRBV5-1 and TRBJ2-7, is KAGVTQTPRYLIKTRGQQVTLSCSPISGHRSVSWYQQTPGQGLQFLFEYFSETQRNKGNFPGRFSGRQFSNSRSEMNVSTLELGDSALYLCASREVQGSYEQYFGPGTRLTVT.

The chain carries TRBV4-2 and TRBJ2-3; D unclear. Trimming stripped 0 bases from V and 8 bases from J, with 18 bases between. This CDR3 is 16 amino acids long. Per germline, CDR1 LGHNA and CDR2 YNFKEQ. Here the CDR3 reads CASSQDRVRTTVTQYF. CDR3 nucleotides: TGTGCCAGCAGCCAAGATCGTGTGCGTACCACCGTTACGCAGTATTTT.

This clonotype was seen only a few times. The chain combines TRBV7-8 with TRBJ2-1, with D maybe TRBD2 (6 bases). This CDR3 is built from 14 residues. The ends were cut back, 6 bases at V and 3 bases at J, with 12 bases in the middle. Germline loops: CDR1 SGHVS, CDR2 FQNEAQ. CDR3 sequence reads: CASSRRGDYNEQFF. The CDR3 DNA reads as TGTGCCAGCAGTCGACGCGGGGACTACAATGAGCAGTTCTTC.

The V call is TRBV28, the J call TRBJ2-7; 8 bases fit TRBD2. Per germline, CDR1 MDHEN and CDR2 SYDVKM. J lost 4 bases, V lost 7 bases, and 12 bases had no gene match. The CDR3 is 15 residues long. CDR3 residues: CASIQAGVTFYEQYV. The CDR3 bases are TGTGCCAGCATACAAGCGGGGGTGACCTTTTACGAGCAGTACGTC.

This clonotype showed up just a few times. V usage is TRBV7-2 and J usage is TRBJ2-5, with TRBD1 as a possible D gene (6 bases). CDR1 and CDR2 from the germline V gene are SGHTA and FQGNSA. V lost 7 bases and J lost 5, with 17 bases in between. This CDR3 has 14 residues. The CDR3 loop reads CASMELGARETQYF. The DNA of the CDR3 is TGTGCCAGCATGGAATTGGGGGCGAGGGAGACCCAGTACTTC. The full variable domain, with the rest looked up from reference TRBV7-2 and TRBJ2-5, is GAGVSQSPSNKVTEKGKDVELRCDPISGHTALYWYRQSLGQGLEFLIYFQGNSAPDKSGLPSDRFSAERTGGSVSTLTIQRTQQEDSAVYLCASMELGARETQYFGPGTRLLVL.

This clonotype occurred a few times. The gene calls are TRBV5-1 and TRBJ1-1; D not certain. The CDR3 length is 13 residues. Germline loops: CDR1 SGHRS, CDR2 YFSETQ. Trimming left V 0 bases short and J 6 bases short, with 9 bases between. The CDR3 region is CASSLGRSAEAFF. The DNA of the CDR3 is TGCGCCAGCAGCTTGGGAAGGTCCGCTGAAGCTTTCTTT.

The rearrangement links TRBV28 to TRBJ2-7; D ambiguous. V lost 5 bases to trimming and J lost 2 bases, with 13 bases between them. Germline V gene sequence: CDR1 MDHEN, CDR2 SYDVKM. The CDR3 contains 14 residues. CDR3 sequence reads: CASSTPYRTYEQYV. CDR3 DNA: TGTGCCAGCAGTACACCGTACCGGACCTACGAGCAGTACGTC.

The chain links TRBV7-2 to TRBJ2-2; D gene unclear. V lost 2 bases to trimming and J lost 5 bases, with 18 bases between them. This CDR3 has 17 amino acids. Germline CDR1 reads SGHTA; CDR2 reads FQGNSA. The CDR3 nucleotides read TGTGCCAGCAGCTTACTCCTTTGGGCAGTCCCAACCGGGGAGCTGTTTTTT. Amino acids: CASSLLLWAVPTGELFF. The full variable domain, in which reference TRBV7-2 and TRBJ2-2 provide the parts outside the CDR3, is GAGVSQSPSNKVTEKGKDVELRCDPISGHTALYWYRQSLGQGLEFLIYFQGNSAPDKSGLPSDRFSAERTGGSVSTLTIQRTQQEDSAVYLCASSLLLWAVPTGELFFGEGSRLTVL.